The clone carrying this TCR beta chain was observed many times. The antigen remains undetermined. Documented time point: persistent/refractory GD, antithyroid drugs over 5 years with positive TRAb. The TCR library was made from RNA extracted from PBMCs. The data are from a study of regulatory T cells in long-lasting Graves disease. Study results and limitations: Segments TRBV28, TRBJ1-2 and TRBJ2-5 showed preferential usage in persistent disease.

CDR3-region Arm-PCR and iRepertoire HTBI primers produced the TCR beta libraries. Source study methods: 60 to 65 TRBV and around 15 TRBJ segments were identified across samples. MiXCR, run by TCRdb on the multiplex PCR reads, gives a single entry per CDR3 protein. V and J calls and clone size were set by TCRdb, not the authors. Here the sample spans 430,000 or so distinct CDR3 sequences, around a fifth being singletons. CDR3 size: 16 residues. Trimming shortened V by 3 bases and J by 4 bases, and 18 bases separated the two germline ends. Looked up from germline, CDR1 is MNHNS and CDR2 is SASEGT. V gene TRBV6-1 combines with J gene TRBJ2-5; D is possibly TRBD1 or TRBD2 (6 bases each). The clonotype was recovered from a female donor with Graves disease. The source was peripheral blood mononuclear cells (PBMCs), collected when the disease was refractory, from a patient treated with antithyroid drugs. The DNA of the CDR3 is TGTGCCAGCAGTGAGCCAGGGGACTCCATCCCAGAGACCCAGTACTTC. Its protein is CASSEPGDSIPETQYF.